The TCR beta chain under discussion was sequenced for a study of shared clonotypes between healthy human individuals (dated by TCRdb to 2020 to 2022). Concerning the study at large: The cohort comprised a couple of women and a few men aged 18 to 49 years. Per donor, three plates each were used for CD4 naive and CD4 memory, two for CD8 naive, and one for CD8 memory. To estimate repertoire size and how much clonotype sharing occurs between individuals, the study deeply sequenced the blood TCR repertoires of several healthy adults. Libraries were prepared and TCR repertoires were sequenced by different laboratories using diverse techniques, in order to increase sequencing depth and limit assay-specific biases. Between about 0.8 and 9 billion PBMCs per donor were obtained by leukapheresis.

Using the deep immunoSEQ assay, TCR CDR3 regions were amplified from genomic DNA by multiplex PCR. Genomic DNA extracted from each cell subset was distributed evenly over all wells of several immunoSEQ 96-well plates, and each plate served as one replicate. For sorted subsets, approximately 190 ng genomic DNA, equal to tens of thousands of T cell genomes, was loaded into each replicate PCR. The purified libraries were quantified using a Qubit 3.0 fluorometer, sized with a Bioanalyzer 2100, and then quantified again using the KAPA Library Quantification kit. Each immunoSEQ 96-well plate was sequenced on its own single-read 150-cycle Illumina NextSeq 550 flow cell. Concerning the study's data processing: Because the immunoSEQ output included only junctional sequences and no quality scores, the filtering could not be the same as the filtering used for full-length reads. Sequences were annotated with PyIR, a Python wrapper for IgBLAST v1.9, and V/J genes and CDR3 were assigned using IMGT germline references. Any read was removed if the V/J assignment was weak (E-value above 1e-6), the CDR3 was missing, or the read contained stop codons, out-of-frame junctions, or ambiguous translated residues. V3J clonotypes were defined by identical inferred V gene, J gene, and CDR3 amino acid sequence. Percentage overlap between repertoires was computed as shared unique clonotypes divided by the size of the smaller repertoire. RTK rarefaction, the Chao1 estimator, and Recon v2.1 estimates of unobserved clonotypes were used to assess repertoire richness. For all TCRbeta clonotypes obtained by the gDNA method from a few donors, generation probabilities were computed with OLGA. This immuneACCESS table, as held by TCRdb, lists in-frame sequences with V and J called but not all clones. Of the missing ones, under half trace to an unresolved V gene in checked studies; the others have no known cause. For V, J and clone size, that table is used; D and trimming come from the DNA. The sample records hundreds of thousands of clones, around 78% of which are singletons. The ten largest clones represent 1.5% to 2% of the sample.

The junction shows trimming of 6 bases on V and 4 bases on J, and the gene matches do not reach 6 bases of it. The germline V gene supplies CDR1 MNHEY and CDR2 SVGAGI. From the cysteine up to the phenylalanine, the CDR3 has a length of 15 residues. The retained sequence is limited to the CDR3, 45 bases, with the frame set at the first base. This clone was seen only once. Its binding antigen is unknown. Base qualities were left out, and no much larger clone turns up one base away. On the study overall, not on this receptor specifically: Pairwise subsampling led to the expectation that sequencing depth would affect the degree of clonotype sharing among donors. The small number of donors limited the genetic and exposure-history diversity represented. Even with the large sequencing depth, rarefaction of the sorted-subset datasets indicated that sequencing was incomplete. Across a few donors, roughly 5% of naive CD4, approximately 3.5% of naive CD8, 2% to 2.5% of memory CD4, and 0.4% to 0.45% of memory CD8 clonotypes were shared. Naive subsets generally had larger estimated clonotype richness than memory subsets. Sampling was limited to blood, and TCR repertoires in tissue likely differ from TCR repertoires in blood. Higher generation probabilities were observed for clonotypes shared by all four sorted-subset donors than for non-shared clonotypes.

The donors were healthy, HIV-negative adults with no recently reported acute infections or vaccinations. Every donor was a Caucasian adult residing in Nashville, Tennessee, USA. CD4+ T cells were enriched through magnetic negative selection, after which naive cells were positively selected on CD45RA and the remaining negative fraction served as the memory subset. Blood was obtained by leukapheresis, after which PBMCs were separated by Ficoll-Histopaque density gradient centrifugation and cryopreserved in liquid nitrogen vapor phase. Purity and quantity of every magnetically sorted T cell population were checked by analytical flow cytometry. From each sorted fraction, genomic DNA was isolated and quantified by UV absorbance on a Nanodrop 2000c.

The chain is assembled from TRBV6-5 and TRBJ2-3, and 11 bases in between align with TRBD2. This TCR was recovered from a woman in her 30s in good health. The sequenced sample consisted of memory CD4+ T cells sorted from blood. The sample's cell subset or site, from its label and the paper: CD45RA-negative fraction. The nucleotide sequence is TGTGCCAGCAGCCGTGGGACTAGCGGAGCAGATACGCAGTATTTT. Translated, it gives CASSRGTSGADTQYF.